This T cell receptor beta chain was identified in a study of cytomegalovirus exposure and HLA in healthy donors. PCR employed 60 Vbeta and 13 Jbeta primers. Profiling relied on immunoSEQ multiplex PCR, and the TCRdb table lists in-frame clones only, not all of them. The top ten hold 3.2% of the sample, which has roughly 100,000 clones, around 63% seen once. A word on this clone: Its target is not known.

Study-wide results and caveats: A later examination showed that TCR association rates differed by HLA locus, with DRB1 most and HLA-C fewest. TRBV6-2, TRBV6-3 and some other V segments were unresolvable in 87-base-pair reads. Earlier analysis looked at TCR beta V segments, and most were productive about 90% or about 30% of the time.

V shed 7 bases, J shed 7 bases, and the junction held 10 bases outside the gene matches. Germline V gives CDR1 LNHDA, CDR2 SQIVND (reference sequence). The CDR3 has 16 residues. This TCR came from a man younger than 40 in good health and CMV-seronegative. V usage is TRBV19 and J usage is TRBJ2-1; 13 bases fit TRBD2. Sequences were obtained from PBMCs. CDR3 nucleotides: TGTGCCAGTATGGAAGGACTAGCGGGAGTTCGGAATGAGCAGTTCTTC. It yields the protein CASMEGLAGVRNEQFF.